This T cell receptor (beta chain) was retrieved from a study of OX40 agonist ivuxolimab in advanced cancers. About the research overall: Patients receiving dose escalation had hepatocellular carcinoma, melanoma, renal cell or head and neck cancer. People who had prior anti-PD-1, anti-PD-L1 or anti-CTLA-4 therapy could take part, and around 43% had some.

For this clone: Its antigen is currently unknown.

Data came from immunoSEQ multiplex PCR; TCRdb stores just in-frame clones and leaves some out. The sample holds tens of thousands of clones, about 90% seen once. Looked up from germline, CDR1 is LNHDA and CDR2 is SQIVND (reference sequence). This CDR3 spans 14 amino acids. V lost 3 bases to trimming and J lost 0 bases, with 6 bases between them. Findings and limits, study-wide: Low normalized T-cell clonal expansion also characterized some of the nonresponders.

This chain joins TRBV19 and TRBJ1-3; D is undetermined. The TCR sequence derives from an adult with an advanced solid tumor such as melanoma, head and neck, liver or kidney cancer. This specimen consisted of CD4+ or CD8+ T cells sorted from blood, obtained in a trial of the OX40 agonist ivuxolimab. CDR3 DNA sequence: TGTGCCAGTAGTATTGTGTACTCTGGAAACACCATATATTTT. Encoded protein: CASSIVYSGNTIYF.